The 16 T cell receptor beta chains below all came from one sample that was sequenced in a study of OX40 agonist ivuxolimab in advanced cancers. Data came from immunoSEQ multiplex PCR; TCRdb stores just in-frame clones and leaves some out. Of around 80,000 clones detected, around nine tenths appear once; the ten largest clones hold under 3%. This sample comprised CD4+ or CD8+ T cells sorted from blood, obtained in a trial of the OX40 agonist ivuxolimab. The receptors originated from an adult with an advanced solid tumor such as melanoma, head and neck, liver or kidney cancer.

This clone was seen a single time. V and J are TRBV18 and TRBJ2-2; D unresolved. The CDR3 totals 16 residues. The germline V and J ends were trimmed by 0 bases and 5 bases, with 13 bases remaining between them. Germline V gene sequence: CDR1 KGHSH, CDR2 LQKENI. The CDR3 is CASSPPSVGATGELFF. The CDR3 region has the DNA TGTGCCAGCTCACCACCGAGCGTCGGAGCTACCGGGGAGCTGTTTTTT.

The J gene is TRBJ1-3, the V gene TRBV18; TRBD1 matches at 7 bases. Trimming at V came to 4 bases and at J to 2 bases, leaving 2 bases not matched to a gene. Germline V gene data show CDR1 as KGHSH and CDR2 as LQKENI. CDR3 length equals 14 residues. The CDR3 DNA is TGTGCCAGCTCACTCCAGGGGGCTGGAAACACCATATATTTT. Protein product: CASSLQGAGNTIYF.

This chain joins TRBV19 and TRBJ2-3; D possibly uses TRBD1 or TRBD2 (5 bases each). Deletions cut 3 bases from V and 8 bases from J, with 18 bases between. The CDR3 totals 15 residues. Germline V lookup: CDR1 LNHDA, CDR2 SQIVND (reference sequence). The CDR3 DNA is TGTGCCAGTAGTATTGAGGGGACCGGGTTGGGTACGCAGTATTTT. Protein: CASSIEGTGLGTQYF.

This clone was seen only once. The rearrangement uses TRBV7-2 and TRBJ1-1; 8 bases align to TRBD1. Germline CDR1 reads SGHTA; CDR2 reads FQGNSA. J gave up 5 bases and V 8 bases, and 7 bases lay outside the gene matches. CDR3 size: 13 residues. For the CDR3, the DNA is TGTGCCAGCGGTGAACAGGGGGAGACTGAAGCTTTCTTT. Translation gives CASGEQGETEAFF.

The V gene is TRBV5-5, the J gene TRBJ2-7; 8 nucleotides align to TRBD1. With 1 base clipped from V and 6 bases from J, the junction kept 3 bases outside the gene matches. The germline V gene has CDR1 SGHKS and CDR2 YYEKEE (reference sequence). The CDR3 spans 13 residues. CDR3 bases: TGTGCCAGCAGCTTGAACAGGGGGAGCGAGCAGTACTTC. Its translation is CASSLNRGSEQYF.

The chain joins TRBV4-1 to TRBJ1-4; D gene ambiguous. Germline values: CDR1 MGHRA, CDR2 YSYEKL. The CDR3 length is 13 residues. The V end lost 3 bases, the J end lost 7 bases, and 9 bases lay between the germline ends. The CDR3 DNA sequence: TGCGCCAGCAGCCAGATGGAGGCTGAAAAACTGTTTTTT. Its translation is CASSQMEAEKLFF.

CDR3 bases: TGTGCCAGCAGTGAATTAAGGCAGGACAATGAGCAGTTCTTC. Protein product: CASSELRQDNEQFF. V and J are TRBV2 and TRBJ2-1; D remains ambiguous. The V gene lost 2 bases and the J gene lost 5 bases, with 10 bases spanning the gap. CDR1 and CDR2 (germline): SNHLY, FYNNEI. This CDR3 region has 14 residues. The variable domain in full, with the rest retrieved from reference TRBV2 and TRBJ2-1, is EPEVTQTPSHQVTQMGQEVILRCVPISNHLYFYWYRQILGQKVEFLVSFYNNEISEKSEIFDDQFSVERPDGSNFTLKIRSTKLEDSAMYFCASSELRQDNEQFFGPGTRLTVL.

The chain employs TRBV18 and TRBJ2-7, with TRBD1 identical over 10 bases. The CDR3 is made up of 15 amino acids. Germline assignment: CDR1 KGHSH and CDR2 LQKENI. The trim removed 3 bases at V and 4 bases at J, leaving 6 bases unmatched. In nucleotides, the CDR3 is TGTGCCAGCTCACCTCCGACAGGGGGCTTGTACGAGCAGTACTTC. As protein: CASSPPTGGLYEQYF.

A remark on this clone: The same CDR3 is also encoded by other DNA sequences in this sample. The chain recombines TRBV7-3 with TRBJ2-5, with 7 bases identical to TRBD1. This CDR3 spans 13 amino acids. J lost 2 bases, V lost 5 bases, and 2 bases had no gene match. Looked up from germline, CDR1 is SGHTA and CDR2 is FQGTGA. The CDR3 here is CASSRDRQETQYF. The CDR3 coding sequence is TGTGCCAGCAGCAGGGACAGACAAGAGACCCAGTACTTC.

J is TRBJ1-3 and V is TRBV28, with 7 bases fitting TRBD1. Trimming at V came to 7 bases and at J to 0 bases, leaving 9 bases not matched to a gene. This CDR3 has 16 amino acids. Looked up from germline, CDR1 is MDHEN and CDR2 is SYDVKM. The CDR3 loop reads CASTGGGILSGNTIYF. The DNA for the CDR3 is TGTGCCAGCACAGGAGGGGGCATTCTCTCTGGAAACACCATATATTTT.

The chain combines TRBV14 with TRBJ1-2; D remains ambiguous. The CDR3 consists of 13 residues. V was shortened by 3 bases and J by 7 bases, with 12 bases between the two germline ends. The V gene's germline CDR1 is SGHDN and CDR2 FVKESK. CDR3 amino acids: CASSQVGAGGYTF. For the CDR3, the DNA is TGTGCCAGCAGCCAGGTTGGCGCCGGTGGCTACACCTTC.

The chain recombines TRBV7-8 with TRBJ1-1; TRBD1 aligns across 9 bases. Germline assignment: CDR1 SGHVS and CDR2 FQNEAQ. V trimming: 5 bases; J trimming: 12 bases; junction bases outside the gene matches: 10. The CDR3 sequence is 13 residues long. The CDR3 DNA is TGTGCCAGCAGCCGGGGACAGGGTGTTGGTTCTTTCTTT. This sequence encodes CASSRGQGVGSFF.

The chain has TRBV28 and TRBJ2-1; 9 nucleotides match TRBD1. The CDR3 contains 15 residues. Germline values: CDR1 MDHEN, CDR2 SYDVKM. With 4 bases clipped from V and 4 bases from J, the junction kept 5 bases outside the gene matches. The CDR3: CASSSGQGRYNEQFF. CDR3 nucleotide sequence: TGTGCCAGCAGTTCAGGACAGGGGAGGTACAATGAGCAGTTCTTC.

This CDR3 reads CASSLPWAEAFF. The CDR3 nucleotides read TGTGCCAGCAGCCTACCCTGGGCTGAAGCTTTCTTT. The J gene is TRBJ1-1, the V gene TRBV7-2, with D unresolved. Germline-derived CDR1 and CDR2 are SGHTA and FQGNSA. The length of the CDR3 is 12 residues. The V end was cut by 5 bases, the J end by 6 bases, with 10 bases between.

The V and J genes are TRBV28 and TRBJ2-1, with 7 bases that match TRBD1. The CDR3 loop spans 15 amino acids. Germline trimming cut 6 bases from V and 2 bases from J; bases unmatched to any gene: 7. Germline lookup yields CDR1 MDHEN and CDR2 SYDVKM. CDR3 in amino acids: CASSFHRGPYNEQFF. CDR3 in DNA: TGTGCCAGCAGCTTTCACAGGGGCCCCTACAATGAGCAGTTCTTC.

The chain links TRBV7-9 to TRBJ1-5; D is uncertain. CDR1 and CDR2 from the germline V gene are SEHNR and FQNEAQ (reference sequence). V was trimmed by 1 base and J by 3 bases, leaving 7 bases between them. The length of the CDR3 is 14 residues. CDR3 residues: CASSLDGFNQPQHF. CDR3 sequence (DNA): TGTGCCAGCAGCTTAGACGGATTCAATCAGCCCCAGCATTTT. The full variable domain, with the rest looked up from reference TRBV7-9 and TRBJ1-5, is DTGVSQNPRHKITKRGQNVTFRCDPISEHNRLYWYRQTLGQGPEFLTYFQNEAQLEKSRLLSDRFSAERPKGSFSTLEIQRTEQGDSAMYLCASSLDGFNQPQHFGDGTRLSIL.